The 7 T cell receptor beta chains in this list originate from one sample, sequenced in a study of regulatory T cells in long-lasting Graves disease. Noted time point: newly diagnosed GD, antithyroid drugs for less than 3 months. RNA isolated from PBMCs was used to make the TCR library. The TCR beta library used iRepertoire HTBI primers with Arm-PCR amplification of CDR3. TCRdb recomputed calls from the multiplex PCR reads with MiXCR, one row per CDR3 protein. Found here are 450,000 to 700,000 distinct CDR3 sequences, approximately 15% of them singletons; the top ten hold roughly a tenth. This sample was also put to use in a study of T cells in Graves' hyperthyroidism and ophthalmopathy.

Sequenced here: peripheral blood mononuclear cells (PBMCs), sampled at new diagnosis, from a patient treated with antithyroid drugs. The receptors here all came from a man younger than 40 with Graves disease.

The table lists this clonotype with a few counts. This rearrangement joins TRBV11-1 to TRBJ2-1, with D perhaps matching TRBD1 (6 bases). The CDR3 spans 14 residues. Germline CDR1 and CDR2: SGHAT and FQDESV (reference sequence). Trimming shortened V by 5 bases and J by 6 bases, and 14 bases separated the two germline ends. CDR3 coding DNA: TGTGCCAGCAGCGTATTTTTACAGGGCAATGAGCAGTTCTTC. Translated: CASSVFLQGNEQFF.

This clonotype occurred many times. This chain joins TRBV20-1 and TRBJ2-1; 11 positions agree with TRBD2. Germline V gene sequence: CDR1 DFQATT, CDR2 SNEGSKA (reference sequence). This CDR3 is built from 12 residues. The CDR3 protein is CTARTSGNEQFF. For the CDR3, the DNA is TGCACCGCTAGGACTAGCGGGAATGAGCAGTTCTTC.

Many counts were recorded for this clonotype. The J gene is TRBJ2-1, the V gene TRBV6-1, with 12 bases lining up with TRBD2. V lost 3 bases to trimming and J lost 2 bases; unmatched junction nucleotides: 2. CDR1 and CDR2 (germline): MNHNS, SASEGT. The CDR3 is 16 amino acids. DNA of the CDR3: TGTGCCAGCAGTGAGAGACTAGCGGGAGCCTACAATGAGCAGTTCTTC. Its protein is CASSERLAGAYNEQFF.

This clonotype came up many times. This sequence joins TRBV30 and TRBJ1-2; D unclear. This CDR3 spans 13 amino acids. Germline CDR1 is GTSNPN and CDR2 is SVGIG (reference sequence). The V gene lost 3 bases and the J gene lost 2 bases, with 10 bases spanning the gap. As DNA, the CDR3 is TGTGCCTGGAGCTACACTCAGAACTATGGCTACACCTTC. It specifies CAWSYTQNYGYTF.

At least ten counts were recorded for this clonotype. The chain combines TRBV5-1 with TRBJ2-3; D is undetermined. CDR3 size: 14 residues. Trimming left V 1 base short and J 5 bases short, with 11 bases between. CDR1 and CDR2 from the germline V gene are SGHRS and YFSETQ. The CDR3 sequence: CASSLSGPQDTQYF. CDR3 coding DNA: TGCGCCAGCAGCTTGTCCGGGCCTCAAGATACGCAGTATTTT.

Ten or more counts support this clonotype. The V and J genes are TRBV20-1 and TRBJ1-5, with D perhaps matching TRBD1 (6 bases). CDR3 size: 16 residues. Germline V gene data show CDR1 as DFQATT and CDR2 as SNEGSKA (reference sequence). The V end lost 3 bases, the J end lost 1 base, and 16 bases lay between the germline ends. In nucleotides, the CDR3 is TGCAGTGCTAGCCCGTTTGGGGGGCTCAGCAATCAGCCCCAGCATTTT. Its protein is CSASPFGGLSNQPQHF.

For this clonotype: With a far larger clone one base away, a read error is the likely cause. CDR3 sequence: CASRTRDHYNEQYF. The CDR3 DNA is TGTGCCAGCAGAACCCGGGACCACTACAATGAGCAGTACTTC. V and J are TRBV2 and TRBJ2-7; TRBD1 or TRBD2 may be the D gene (5 bases each). The CDR3 is 14 residues long. Per the germline V gene, CDR1 is SNHLY and CDR2 is FYNNEI. The germline V and J ends were trimmed by 6 bases and 7 bases, with 19 bases remaining between them.